A single sample gave rise to the 16 T cell receptor beta chains below, sequenced in a study of graft-versus-host responses after intestinal transplantation. No antigen has been assigned to these receptors. The table came from immunoSEQ multiplex PCR; TCRdb's copy has only in-frame clones and leaves some out. This sample has some 84,000 clones, with roughly 80% found just once. Here the sequenced sample was unstimulated CD4+ T cells sorted from spleen or lymph node cells, taken before intestinal transplant. The receptors were gathered from a human donor who received an intestinal transplant.

The V gene is TRBV19, the J gene TRBJ1-1; 7 bases agree with TRBD1. V shed 5 bases and J 4 bases; nucleotides not matched to a gene: 10. CDR1 is LNHDA, CDR2 SQIVND, per germline (reference sequence). The CDR3 runs 15 residues. In DNA, the CDR3 is TGTGCCAGTAGTGTAACAGGGGCAGGAGGCACTGAAGCTTTCTTT. Its translation is CASSVTGAGGTEAFF.

The rearrangement joins TRBV7-2 to TRBJ1-4, with a possible D match to TRBD1 (6 bases). V was pared by 5 bases and J by 5 bases, with 12 bases between. The CDR3 totals 14 residues. Germline V gene lookup returns CDR1 SGHTA and CDR2 FQGNSA. This chain's CDR3 is CASSRGGTNEKLFF. The CDR3 nucleotides read TGTGCCAGCAGCCGAGGGGGAACGAATGAAAAACTGTTTTTT.

J is TRBJ2-5 and V is TRBV6-1; TRBD2 matches at 11 bases. Germline V gene data show CDR1 as MNHNS and CDR2 as SASEGT. This CDR3 region has 16 residues. Trimming removed 5 bases from V and 7 bases from J; junction bases left unmatched: 12. The CDR3 loop reads CASSKEGLAAPWTQYF. Here the CDR3 DNA reads TGTGCCAGCAGTAAAGAGGGACTAGCGGCCCCATGGACCCAGTACTTC.

This rearrangement joins TRBV9 to TRBJ2-7; D possibly corresponds to TRBD2 (5 bases). The CDR3 runs 18 residues. Trimming removed 0 bases at V and 3 bases at J, with 22 bases between. Per the germline V gene, CDR1 is SGDLS and CDR2 is YYNGEE. The CDR3 nucleotides read TGTGCCAGCAGCGTAGTCCAAACCCGGGGTAATCTCCACTACGAGCAGTACTTC. Its protein is CASSVVQTRGNLHYEQYF.

This chain connects TRBV5-1 to TRBJ2-1; D not certain. The V gene lost 0 bases and the J gene lost 6 bases, with 7 bases spanning the gap. There are 13 residues in the CDR3. Germline V gene data show CDR1 as SGHRS and CDR2 as YFSETQ. CDR3 residues: CASSLGLFNEQFF. The CDR3 DNA reads TGCGCCAGCAGCTTGGGTCTATTCAATGAGCAGTTCTTC.

The rearrangement uses TRBV9 and TRBJ1-2; maybe TRBD1 (6 bases). V gave up 3 bases and J gave up 6 bases, with 18 bases separating them. Germline CDR1 and CDR2: SGDLS and YYNGEE. There are 15 residues in the CDR3. The CDR3 loop reads CASSDGFRDIHGYTF. The CDR3 DNA sequence: TGTGCCAGCAGCGATGGGTTCCGGGACATACATGGCTACACCTTC. The full variable domain, in which reference TRBV9 and TRBJ1-2 provide the parts outside the CDR3, is DSGVTQTPKHLITATGQRVTLRCSPRSGDLSVYWYQQSLDQGLQFLIQYYNGEERAKGNILERFSAQQFPDLHSELNLSSLELGDSALYFCASSDGFRDIHGYTFGSGTRLTVV.

V usage is TRBV27 and J usage is TRBJ2-5; D is undetermined. The CDR3 extends over 17 amino acids. The V end was cut by 2 bases, the J end by 0 bases, with 16 bases between. Germline loops: CDR1 MNHEY, CDR2 SMNVEV (reference sequence). The CDR3 loop is CASSLPPADGYQETQYF. The CDR3 region has the DNA TGTGCCAGCAGTTTACCCCCTGCAGACGGGTACCAAGAGACCCAGTACTTC.

The J gene is TRBJ2-3, the V gene TRBV2; 8 bases agree with TRBD1. Per germline, CDR1 SNHLY and CDR2 FYNNEI. This CDR3 region has 14 residues. After removal of 7 bases from V and 0 bases from J, the junction contained 3 bases not matched to a gene. The CDR3, as DNA: TGTGCCAGCACCTGGGACAGGAGCACAGATACGCAGTATTTT. Translating it yields CASTWDRSTDTQYF.

The gene calls are TRBV4-1 and TRBJ2-2; 8 bases agree with TRBD1. The CDR3 spans 15 residues. Per germline, CDR1 MGHRA and CDR2 YSYEKL. Unmatched junction bases numbered 5, after V lost 2 bases and J lost 6 bases. CDR3 sequence (DNA): TGCGCCAGCAGCCAACCGACAGGGGTCCCCGGGGAGCTGTTTTTT. Residues: CASSQPTGVPGELFF.

The CDR3 here is CASTRDSPYEQYF. DNA for the CDR3: TGTGCCAGCACCCGAGACAGCCCCTACGAGCAGTACTTC. The chain joins TRBV28 to TRBJ2-7, with D possibly matching TRBD1 (5 bases). Germline values: CDR1 MDHEN, CDR2 SYDVKM. The CDR3 has 13 residues. V was pared by 7 bases and J by 2 bases, with 12 bases between.

V usage is TRBV7-3 and J usage is TRBJ2-2, with a weak D call TRBD1 (5 bases). V was shortened by 1 base and J by 7 bases, with 10 bases between the two germline ends. The CDR3 is 14 amino acids. CDR1 is SGHTA and CDR2 is FQGTGA in the germline V gene. This CDR3 is CASSLMQGGGELFF. The CDR3 DNA reads TGTGCCAGCAGCTTAATGCAGGGCGGCGGGGAGCTGTTTTTT.

This clone has a handful of counts. This chain connects TRBV30 to TRBJ2-7; D remains ambiguous. The CDR3 is 11 amino acids. V was pared by 2 bases and J by 1 base, with 3 bases between. Looked up from germline, CDR1 is GTSNPN and CDR2 is SVGIG (reference sequence). The CDR3 region is CAWSLSYEQYF. CDR3 nucleotide sequence: TGTGCCTGGAGTCTTTCCTACGAGCAGTACTTC.

This clone was seen only a few times. The chain joins TRBV11-3 to TRBJ2-3; D remains ambiguous. The CDR3 is 13 residues long. Trimming cost V 5 bases and J 1 base, with 7 bases left between them. From germline, CDR1 is SGHNT and CDR2 YENEEA. CDR3 in DNA: TGTGCCAGCAGCCGCGGTGGCACAGATACGCAGTATTTT. As protein: CASSRGGTDTQYF.

This chain links TRBV18 with TRBJ1-2; D remains ambiguous. Trimming stripped 6 bases from V and 4 bases from J, with 15 bases between. The CDR3 has 14 amino acids. Germline CDR1 is KGHSH and CDR2 is LQKENI. CDR3 sequence: CASSSDSGVYGYTF. Here the CDR3 DNA reads TGTGCCAGCTCGTCGGACTCCGGCGTCTATGGCTACACCTTC.

The gene calls are TRBV10-3 and TRBJ2-7; D might be TRBD2 (6 bases). This CDR3 comprises 15 residues. Trimming left V 10 bases short and J 0 bases short, with 19 bases between. Germline V gives CDR1 ENHRY, CDR2 SYGVKD. CDR3 region: CATTPGLPSSYEQYF. In DNA, the CDR3 is TGTGCCACTACGCCGGGACTTCCTAGCTCCTACGAGCAGTACTTC.

The genes are TRBV6-5 and TRBJ2-7, with 8 positions matching TRBD1. Germline V gene lookup returns CDR1 MNHEY and CDR2 SVGAGI. With 4 bases clipped from V and 4 bases from J, the junction kept 9 bases outside the gene matches. This CDR3 has 15 residues. CDR3 in amino acids: CASSSPDRGAYEQYF. The CDR3 DNA follows: TGTGCCAGCAGTTCCCCTGACAGGGGTGCGTACGAGCAGTACTTC.